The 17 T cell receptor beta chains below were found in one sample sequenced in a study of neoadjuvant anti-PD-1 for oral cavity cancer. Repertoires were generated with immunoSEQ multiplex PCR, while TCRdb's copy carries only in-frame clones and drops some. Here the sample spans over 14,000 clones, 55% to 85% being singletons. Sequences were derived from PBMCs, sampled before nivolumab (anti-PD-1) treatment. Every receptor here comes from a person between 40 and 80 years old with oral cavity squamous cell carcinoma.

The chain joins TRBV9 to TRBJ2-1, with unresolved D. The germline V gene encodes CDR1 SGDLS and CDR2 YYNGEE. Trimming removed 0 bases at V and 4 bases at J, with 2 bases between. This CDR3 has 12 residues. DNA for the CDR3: TGTGCCAGCAGCGTAGATTACAATGAGCAGTTCTTC. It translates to CASSVDYNEQFF.

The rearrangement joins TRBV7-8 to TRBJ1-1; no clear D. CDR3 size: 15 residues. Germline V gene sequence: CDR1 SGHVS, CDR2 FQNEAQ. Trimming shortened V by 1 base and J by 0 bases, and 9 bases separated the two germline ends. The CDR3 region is CASSLGVTLNTEAFF. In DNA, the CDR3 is TGTGCCAGCAGCTTAGGGGTCACCTTGAACACTGAAGCTTTCTTT.

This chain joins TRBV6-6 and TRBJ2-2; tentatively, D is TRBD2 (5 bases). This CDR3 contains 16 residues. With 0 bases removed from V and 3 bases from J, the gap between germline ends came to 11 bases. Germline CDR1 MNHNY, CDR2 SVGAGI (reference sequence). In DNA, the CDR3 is TGTGCCAGCAGTTACTCGGCCGAGCGGTACACCGGGGAGCTGTTTTTT. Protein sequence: CASSYSAERYTGELFF.

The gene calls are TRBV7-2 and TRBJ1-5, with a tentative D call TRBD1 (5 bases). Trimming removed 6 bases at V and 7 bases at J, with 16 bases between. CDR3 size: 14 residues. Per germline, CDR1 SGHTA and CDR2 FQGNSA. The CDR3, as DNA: TGTGCCAGCAGTCAAAACGGGCAGGGACAGCCCCAGCATTTT. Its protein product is CASSQNGQGQPQHF.

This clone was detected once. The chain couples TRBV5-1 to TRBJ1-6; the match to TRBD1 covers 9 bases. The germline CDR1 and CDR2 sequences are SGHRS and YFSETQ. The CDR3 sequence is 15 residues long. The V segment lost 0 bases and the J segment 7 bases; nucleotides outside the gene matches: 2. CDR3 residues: CASSLDGQGNSPLHF. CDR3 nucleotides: TGCGCCAGCAGCTTGGACGGACAGGGGAATTCACCCCTCCACTTT.

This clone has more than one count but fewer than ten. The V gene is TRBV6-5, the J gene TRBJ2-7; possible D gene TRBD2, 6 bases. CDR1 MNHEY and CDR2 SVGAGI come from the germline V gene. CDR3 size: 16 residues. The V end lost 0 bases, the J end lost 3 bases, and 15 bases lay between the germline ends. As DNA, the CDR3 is TGTGCCAGCAGTTACTCCCTCAAACTAGCCCTCTACGAGCAGTACTTC. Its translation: CASSYSLKLALYEQYF.

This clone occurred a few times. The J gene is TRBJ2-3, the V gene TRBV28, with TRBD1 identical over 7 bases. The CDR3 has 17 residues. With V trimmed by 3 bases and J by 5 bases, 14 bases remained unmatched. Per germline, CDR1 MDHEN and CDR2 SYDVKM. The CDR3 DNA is TGTGCCAGCAGTTTCCCTAGACAGGGCCCCTTCGAAGATACGCAGTATTTT. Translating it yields CASSFPRQGPFEDTQYF.

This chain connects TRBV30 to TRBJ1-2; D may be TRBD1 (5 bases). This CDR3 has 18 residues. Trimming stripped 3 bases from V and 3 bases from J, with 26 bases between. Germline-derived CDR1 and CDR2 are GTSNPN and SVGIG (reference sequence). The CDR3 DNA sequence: TGTGCCTGGAGCCCAGGGCGTTCATGGACCCGTCCTTACTATGGCTACACCTTC. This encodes CAWSPGRSWTRPYYGYTF.

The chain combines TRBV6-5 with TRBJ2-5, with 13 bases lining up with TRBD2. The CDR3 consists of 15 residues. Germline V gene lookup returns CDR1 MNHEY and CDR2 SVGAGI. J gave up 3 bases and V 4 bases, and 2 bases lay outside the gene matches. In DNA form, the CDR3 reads TGTGCCAGCAGTTCCGGGACTAGCGGGAAAGAGACCCAGTACTTC. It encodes CASSSGTSGKETQYF.

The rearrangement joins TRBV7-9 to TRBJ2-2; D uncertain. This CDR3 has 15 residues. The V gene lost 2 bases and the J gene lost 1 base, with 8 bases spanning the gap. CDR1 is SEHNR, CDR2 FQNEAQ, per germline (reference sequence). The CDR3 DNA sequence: TGTGCCAGCAGCTTAAAATACCTGAACACCGGGGAGCTGTTTTTT. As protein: CASSLKYLNTGELFF.

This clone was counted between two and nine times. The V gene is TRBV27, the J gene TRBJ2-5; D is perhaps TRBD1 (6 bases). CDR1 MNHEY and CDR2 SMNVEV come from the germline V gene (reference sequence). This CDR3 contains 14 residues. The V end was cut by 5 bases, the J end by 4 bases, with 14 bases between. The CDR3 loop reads CASSQGRRGETQYF. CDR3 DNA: TGTGCCAGCAGTCAGGGGAGAAGAGGAGAGACCCAGTACTTC.

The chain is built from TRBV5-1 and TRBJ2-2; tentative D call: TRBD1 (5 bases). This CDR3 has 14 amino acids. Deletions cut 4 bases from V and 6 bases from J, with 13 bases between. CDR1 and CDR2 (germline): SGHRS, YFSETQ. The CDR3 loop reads CASSQGPIAGELFF. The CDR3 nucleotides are TGCGCCAGCAGCCAGGGCCCCATTGCCGGGGAGCTGTTTTTT. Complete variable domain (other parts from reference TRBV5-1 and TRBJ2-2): KAGVTQTPRYLIKTRGQQVTLSCSPISGHRSVSWYQQTPGQGLQFLFEYFSETQRNKGNFPGRFSGRQFSNSRSEMNVSTLELGDSALYLCASSQGPIAGELFFGEGSRLTVL.

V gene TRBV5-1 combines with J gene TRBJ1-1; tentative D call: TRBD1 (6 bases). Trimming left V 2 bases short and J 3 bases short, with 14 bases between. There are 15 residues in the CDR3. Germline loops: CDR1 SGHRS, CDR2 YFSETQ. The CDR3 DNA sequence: TGCGCCAGCAGCTTTGGTGCAGGGGATCACACTGAAGCTTTCTTT. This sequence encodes CASSFGAGDHTEAFF.

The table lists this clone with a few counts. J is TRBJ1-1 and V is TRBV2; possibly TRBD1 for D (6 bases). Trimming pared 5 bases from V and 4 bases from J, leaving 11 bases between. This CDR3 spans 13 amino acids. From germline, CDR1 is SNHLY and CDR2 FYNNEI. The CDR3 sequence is CASSLQGPTEAFF. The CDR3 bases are TGTGCCAGCAGTTTACAGGGACCCACTGAAGCTTTCTTT. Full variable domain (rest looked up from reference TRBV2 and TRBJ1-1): EPEVTQTPSHQVTQMGQEVILRCVPISNHLYFYWYRQILGQKVEFLVSFYNNEISEKSEIFDDQFSVERPDGSNFTLKIRSTKLEDSAMYFCASSLQGPTEAFFGQGTRLTVV.

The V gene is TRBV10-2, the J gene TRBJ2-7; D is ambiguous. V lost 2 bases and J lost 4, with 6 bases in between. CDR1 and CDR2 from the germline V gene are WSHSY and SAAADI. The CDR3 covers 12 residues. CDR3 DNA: TGCGCCAGCAGTGAGCAGAGGTACGAGCAGTACTTC. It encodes CASSEQRYEQYF.

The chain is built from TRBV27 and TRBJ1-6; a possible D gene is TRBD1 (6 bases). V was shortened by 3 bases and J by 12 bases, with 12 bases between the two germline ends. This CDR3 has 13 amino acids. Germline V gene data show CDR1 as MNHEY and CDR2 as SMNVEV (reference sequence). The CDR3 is CASSFRGQGPLHF. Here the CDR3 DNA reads TGTGCCAGCAGTTTCAGGGGCCAAGGACCCCTCCACTTT.

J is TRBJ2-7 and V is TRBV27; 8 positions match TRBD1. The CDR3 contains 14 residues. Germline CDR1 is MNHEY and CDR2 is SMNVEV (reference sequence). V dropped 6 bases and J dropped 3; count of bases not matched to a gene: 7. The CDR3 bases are TGTGCCAGCAGCCCTTGGACAGGGAACTACGAGCAGTACTTC. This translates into CASSPWTGNYEQYF.